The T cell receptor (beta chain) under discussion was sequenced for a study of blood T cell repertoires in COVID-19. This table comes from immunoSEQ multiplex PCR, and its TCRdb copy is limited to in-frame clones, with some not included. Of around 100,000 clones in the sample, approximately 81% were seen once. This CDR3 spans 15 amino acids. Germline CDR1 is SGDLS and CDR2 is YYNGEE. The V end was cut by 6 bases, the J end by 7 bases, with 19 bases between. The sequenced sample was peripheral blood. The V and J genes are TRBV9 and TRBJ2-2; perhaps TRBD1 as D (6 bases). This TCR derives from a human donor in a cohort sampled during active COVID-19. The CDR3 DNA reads TGTGCCAGCAATAAGGGACATACAGATATCGGGGAGCTGTTTTTT. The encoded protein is CASNKGHTDIGELFF.